This section outlines one T cell receptor (beta chain) sequence together with its context. Its antigen is unidentified. This entry belongs to a study of T cell responses to AZD1222 COVID-19 vaccine. Notes on the study in general: Targets within unmutated variant regions were reportedly found for nearly half of spike-specific TCRs. Donors were mostly white British, more females; clonal diversity possibly underestimated. Baseline seropositives among AZD1222 recipients totaled only six.

V lost 5 bases and J lost 6; bases outside the gene matches: 2. In germline, CDR1 is SGHAT, CDR2 FQNNGV. This CDR3 has 13 amino acids. Sequencing used immunoSEQ multiplex PCR; TCRdb keeps in-frame clones, though not all of them. The table lists about 48,000 clones, 65% to 90% of them singletons. The origin of this receptor is an adult who received the AZD1222 COVID-19 vaccine. The rearrangement uses TRBV11-2 and TRBJ2-7, with 12 positions matching TRBD1. The source material was peripheral blood, sampled 28 days after the second AZD1222 dose. CDR3 sequence reads: CASSGDRGREQYF. CDR3 coding DNA: TGTGCCAGCAGCGGGGACAGGGGGCGCGAGCAGTACTTC.